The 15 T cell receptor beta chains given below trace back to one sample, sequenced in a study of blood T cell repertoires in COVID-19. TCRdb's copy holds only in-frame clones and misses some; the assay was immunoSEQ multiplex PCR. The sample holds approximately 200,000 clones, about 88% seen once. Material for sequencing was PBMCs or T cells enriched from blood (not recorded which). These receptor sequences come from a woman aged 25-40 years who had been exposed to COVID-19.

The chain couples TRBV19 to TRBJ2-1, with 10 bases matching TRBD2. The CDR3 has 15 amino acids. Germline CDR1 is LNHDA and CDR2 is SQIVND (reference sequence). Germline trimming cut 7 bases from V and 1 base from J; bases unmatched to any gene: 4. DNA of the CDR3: TGTGCCAGTAAAATGACTAGCGGGTCCTACAATGAGCAGTTCTTC. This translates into CASKMTSGSYNEQFF.

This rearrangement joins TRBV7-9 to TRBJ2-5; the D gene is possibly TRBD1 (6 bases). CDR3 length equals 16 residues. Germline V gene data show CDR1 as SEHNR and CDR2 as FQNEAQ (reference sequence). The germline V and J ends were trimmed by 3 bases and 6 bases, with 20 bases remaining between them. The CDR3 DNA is TGTGCCAGCAGCTTTCAAATACAGGGCTCCCTTAAGACCCAGTACTTC. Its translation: CASSFQIQGSLKTQYF.

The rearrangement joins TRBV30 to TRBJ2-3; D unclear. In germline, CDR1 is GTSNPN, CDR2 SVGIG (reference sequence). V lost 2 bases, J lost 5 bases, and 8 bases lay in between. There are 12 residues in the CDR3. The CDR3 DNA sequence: TGTGCCTGGAGTCGTGCGGAAGATACGCAGTATTTT. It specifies CAWSRAEDTQYF.

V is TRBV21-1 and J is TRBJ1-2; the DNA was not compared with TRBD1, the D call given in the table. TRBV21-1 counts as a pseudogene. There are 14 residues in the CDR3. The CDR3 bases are TGTGCCAGCAGCAACGGACAGGTGAACTATGGCTACACCTTC. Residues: CASSNGQVNYGYTF.

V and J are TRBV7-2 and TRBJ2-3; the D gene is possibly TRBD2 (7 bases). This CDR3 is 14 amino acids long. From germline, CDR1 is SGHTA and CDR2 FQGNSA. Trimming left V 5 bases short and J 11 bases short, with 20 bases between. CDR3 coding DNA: TGTGCCAGCAGCACACGGGGGGCCGAGGGAGGGCAGTATTTT. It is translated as CASSTRGAEGGQYF.

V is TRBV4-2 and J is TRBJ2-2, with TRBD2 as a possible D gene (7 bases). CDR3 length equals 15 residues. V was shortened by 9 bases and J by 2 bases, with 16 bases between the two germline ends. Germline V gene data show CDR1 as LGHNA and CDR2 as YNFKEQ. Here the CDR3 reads CASKWWGGNTGELFF. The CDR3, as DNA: TGTGCCAGTAAATGGTGGGGGGGCAACACCGGGGAGCTGTTTTTT.

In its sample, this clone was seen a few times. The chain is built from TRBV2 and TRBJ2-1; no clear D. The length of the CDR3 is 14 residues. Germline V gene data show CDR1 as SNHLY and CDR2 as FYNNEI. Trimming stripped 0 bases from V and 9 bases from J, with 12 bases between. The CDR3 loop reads CASSEAFGAREQFF. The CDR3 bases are TGTGCCAGCAGTGAAGCGTTCGGAGCTCGTGAGCAGTTCTTC.

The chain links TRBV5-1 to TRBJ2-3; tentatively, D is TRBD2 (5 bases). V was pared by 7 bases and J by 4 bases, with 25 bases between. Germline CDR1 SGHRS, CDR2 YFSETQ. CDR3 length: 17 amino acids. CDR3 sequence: CASRLLASTQVADTQYF. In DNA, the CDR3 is TGCGCCAGCCGATTGTTGGCTAGCACCCAAGTGGCAGATACGCAGTATTTT.

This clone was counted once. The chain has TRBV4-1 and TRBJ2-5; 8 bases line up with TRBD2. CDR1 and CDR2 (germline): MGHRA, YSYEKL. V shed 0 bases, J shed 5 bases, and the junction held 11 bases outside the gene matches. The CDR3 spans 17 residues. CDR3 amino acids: CASSQEWRDAGGETQYF. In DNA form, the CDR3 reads TGCGCCAGCAGCCAAGAGTGGCGTGATGCGGGAGGCGAGACCCAGTACTTC.

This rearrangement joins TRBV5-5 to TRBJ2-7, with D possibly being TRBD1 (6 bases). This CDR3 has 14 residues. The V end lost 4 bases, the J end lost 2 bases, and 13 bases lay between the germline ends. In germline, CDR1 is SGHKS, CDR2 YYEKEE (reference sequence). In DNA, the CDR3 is TGTGCCAGCAGCACCCCGGGACACGCCTACGAGCAGTACTTC. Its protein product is CASSTPGHAYEQYF.

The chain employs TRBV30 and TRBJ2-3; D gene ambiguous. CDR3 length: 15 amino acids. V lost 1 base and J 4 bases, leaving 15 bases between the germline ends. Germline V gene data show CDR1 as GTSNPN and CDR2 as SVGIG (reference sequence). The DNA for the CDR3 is TGTGCCTGGAGTGCTTGGAAAGGTGGGCCAGATACGCAGTATTTT. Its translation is CAWSAWKGGPDTQYF. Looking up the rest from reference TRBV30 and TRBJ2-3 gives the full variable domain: SQTIHQWPATLVQPVGSPLSLECTVEGTSNPNLYWYRQAAGRGLQLLFYSVGIGQISSEVPQNLSASRPQDRQFILSSKKLLLSDSGFYLCAWSAWKGGPDTQYFGPGTRLTVL.

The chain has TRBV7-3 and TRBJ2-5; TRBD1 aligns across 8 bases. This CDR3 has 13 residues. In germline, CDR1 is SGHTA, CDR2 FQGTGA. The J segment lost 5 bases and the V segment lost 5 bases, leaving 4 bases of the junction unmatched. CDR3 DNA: TGTGCCAGCAGCACCGACAGGGGCGAGACCCAGTACTTC. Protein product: CASSTDRGETQYF.

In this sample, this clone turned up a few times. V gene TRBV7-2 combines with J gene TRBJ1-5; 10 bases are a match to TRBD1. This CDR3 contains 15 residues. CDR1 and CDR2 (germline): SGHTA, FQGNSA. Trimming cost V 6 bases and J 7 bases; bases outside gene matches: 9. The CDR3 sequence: CASRPKTGGGQPQHF. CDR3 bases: TGTGCCAGCAGGCCCAAGACAGGGGGCGGCCAGCCCCAGCATTTT.

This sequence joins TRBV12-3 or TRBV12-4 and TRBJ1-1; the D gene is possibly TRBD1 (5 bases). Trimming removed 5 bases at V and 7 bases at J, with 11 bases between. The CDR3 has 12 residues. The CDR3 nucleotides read TGTGCCAGCAGTGGGGGAGCGGGTGAAGCTTTCTTT. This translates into CASSGGAGEAFF.

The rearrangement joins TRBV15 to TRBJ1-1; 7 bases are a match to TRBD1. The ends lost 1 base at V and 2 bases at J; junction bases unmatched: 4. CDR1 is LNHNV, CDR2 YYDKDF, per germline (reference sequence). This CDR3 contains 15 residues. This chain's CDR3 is CATSRGQGSNTEAFF. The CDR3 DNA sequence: TGTGCCACCAGCAGAGGACAGGGATCTAACACTGAAGCTTTCTTT.